This TCR beta chain stems from a study of regulatory T cells in long-lasting Graves disease. This clonotype was seen repeatedly, ten times or more. Its target is not known. V shed 3 bases, J shed 4 bases, and the junction held 8 bases outside the gene matches. The CDR3 runs to 15 residues. From germline, CDR1 is GTSNPN and CDR2 SVGIG (reference sequence). Findings and limits, study-wide: Persistent disease showed a preference for TRBV28, TRBJ1-2 and TRBJ2-5. The analysis examined peripheral blood only and excluded thyroid tissue.

Regarding time point: newly diagnosed GD, antithyroid drugs for less than 3 months. After RNA was extracted from PBMCs, the TCR library was made from it. Roughly 8.2-milliliter peripheral blood samples went into EDTA tubes. Relying on iRepertoire HTBI primers and Arm-PCR of CDR3 regions, the team built TCR beta libraries. TCRdb reanalysed the multiplex PCR reads using MiXCR and keeps one entry per CDR3 protein. The data show about 440,000 distinct CDR3 sequences, roughly 15% seen once. These data were likewise used in another study, on T cells in Graves' hyperthyroidism and ophthalmopathy.

The chain has TRBV30 and TRBJ1-5; 8 bases are a match to TRBD1. The material sequenced was peripheral blood mononuclear cells (PBMCs), taken at new diagnosis, from a patient treated with antithyroid drugs. This sequence originates from a young woman with Graves disease. The CDR3 DNA reads as TGTGCCTGGAGCCACCTGGGACAGGCTAATCAGCCCCAGCATTTT. It yields the protein CAWSHLGQANQPQHF.